The subject of this entry is one TCR beta chain. This sample is drawn from a study of OX40 agonist ivuxolimab in advanced cancers. The table came from immunoSEQ multiplex PCR; TCRdb's copy has only in-frame clones and leaves some out. The sample holds roughly 50,000 clones, under 95% seen once. The sequencing here drew on CD4+ or CD8+ T cells sorted from blood, taken in a trial of the OX40 agonist ivuxolimab. The receptor was derived from an adult with an advanced solid tumor such as melanoma, head and neck, liver or kidney cancer.

Here the CDR3 DNA reads TGTGCCAGCAGTGACATGCCTGGCGGAGAGCAGTACTTC. The encoded protein is CASSDMPGGEQYF. The chain couples TRBV6-4 to TRBJ2-7, with D hard to call. The germline V and J ends were trimmed by 2 bases and 7 bases, with 12 bases remaining between them. Germline lookup yields CDR1 MRHNA and CDR2 SNTAGT. The CDR3 extends over 13 amino acids.